The entry below gives a single T cell receptor (beta chain) sequence along with its context. Its antigen is still unknown. Following RNA extraction, reverse transcription yielded cDNA that acted as the sequencing template. The data were produced by immunoSEQ multiplex PCR, yet TCRdb's version contains in-frame clones alone and is incomplete. This table holds roughly 130,000 clones, 58% found once. Trimming removed 7 bases from V and 1 base from J; junction bases left unmatched: 12. Germline CDR1 is SQVTM and CDR2 is ANQGSEA. The CDR3 length is 16 residues. The sample comes from a study of CD8+ T cells in alopecia areata. Study outcomes and limitations: Scalp sample data also include resident alphabeta T cells from normal skin. Lesional scalp displayed greater clonality than normal scalp, most notably in alopecia totalis/universalis.

Alopecia areata patients gave lesional scalp punch biopsies and peripheral blood samples. The clonotype comes from a human donor with alopecia areata. The input for sequencing was CD4+ T cells sorted from blood, taken at week 0. V is TRBV29-1 and J is TRBJ2-1, with TRBD2 matching 8 bases. This CDR3 is CSALTGLGWSYNEQFF. The CDR3 coding sequence is TGCAGCGCCCTAACGGGACTAGGTTGGTCCTACAATGAGCAGTTCTTC.